The T cell receptor beta chain described here comes from a study of shared clonotypes between healthy human individuals. At the deep level, the assay was run. DNA at about 0.2 ug, 25,000 to 35,000 T cell genomes, went into sorted-subset replicate PCRs. Assay: immunoSEQ multiplex PCR; the TCRdb copy retains only in-frame clones and omits some. The table shows about 680,000 clones, with 74% occurring only once. Donors were healthy HIV-negative adults without recently reported acute infections or vaccinations. V was cut by 7 bases and J by 8 bases, with 18 bases left in between. The V gene's germline CDR1 is MNHNY and CDR2 SVGAGI (reference sequence). The CDR3 has 13 residues.

The sequence was obtained from a woman in her 30s in good health. Sequenced: memory CD4+ T cells sorted from blood. This sample's subset: CD45RA-negative fraction. V and J are TRBV6-6 and TRBJ2-7; D might be TRBD2 (7 bases). Written as DNA, the CDR3 is TGTGCCAGCACTGGGAGGGACAAAGTCAAGCAGTACTTC. It specifies CASTGRDKVKQYF.